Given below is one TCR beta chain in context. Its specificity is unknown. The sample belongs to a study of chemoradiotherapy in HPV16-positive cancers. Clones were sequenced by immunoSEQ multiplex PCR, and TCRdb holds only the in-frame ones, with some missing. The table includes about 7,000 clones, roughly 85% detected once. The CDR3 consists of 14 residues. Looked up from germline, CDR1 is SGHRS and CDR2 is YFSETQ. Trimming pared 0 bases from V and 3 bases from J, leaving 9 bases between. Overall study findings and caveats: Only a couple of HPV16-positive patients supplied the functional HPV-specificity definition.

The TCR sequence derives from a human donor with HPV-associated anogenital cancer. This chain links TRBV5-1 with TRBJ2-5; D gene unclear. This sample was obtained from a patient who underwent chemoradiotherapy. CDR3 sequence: CASSLGGTKETQYF. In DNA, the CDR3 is TGCGCCAGCAGCTTGGGAGGCACAAAAGAGACCCAGTACTTC.